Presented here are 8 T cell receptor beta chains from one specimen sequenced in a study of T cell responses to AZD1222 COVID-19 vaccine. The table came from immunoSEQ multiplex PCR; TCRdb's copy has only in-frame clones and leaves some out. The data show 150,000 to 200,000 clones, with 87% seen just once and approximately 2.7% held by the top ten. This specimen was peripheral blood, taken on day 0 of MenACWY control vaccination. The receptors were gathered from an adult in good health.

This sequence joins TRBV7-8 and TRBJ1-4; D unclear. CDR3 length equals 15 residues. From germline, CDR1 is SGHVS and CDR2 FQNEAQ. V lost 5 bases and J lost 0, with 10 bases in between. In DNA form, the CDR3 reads TGTGCCAGCAGCCCAAGTCACCCAACTAATGAAAAACTGTTTTTT. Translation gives CASSPSHPTNEKLFF.

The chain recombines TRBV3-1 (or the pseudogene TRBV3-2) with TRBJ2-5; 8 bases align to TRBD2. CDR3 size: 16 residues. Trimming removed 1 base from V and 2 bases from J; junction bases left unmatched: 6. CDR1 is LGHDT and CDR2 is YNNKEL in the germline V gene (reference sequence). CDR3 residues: CASSQGGVAGQETQYF. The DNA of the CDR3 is TGTGCCAGCAGCCAAGGAGGGGTAGCGGGGCAAGAGACCCAGTACTTC.

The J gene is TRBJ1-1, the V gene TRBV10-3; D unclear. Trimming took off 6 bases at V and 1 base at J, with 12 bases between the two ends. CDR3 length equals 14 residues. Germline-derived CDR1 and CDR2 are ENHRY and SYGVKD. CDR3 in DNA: TGTGCCATCAGGGCGAACGTGGAGAACACTGAAGCTTTCTTT. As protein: CAIRANVENTEAFF.

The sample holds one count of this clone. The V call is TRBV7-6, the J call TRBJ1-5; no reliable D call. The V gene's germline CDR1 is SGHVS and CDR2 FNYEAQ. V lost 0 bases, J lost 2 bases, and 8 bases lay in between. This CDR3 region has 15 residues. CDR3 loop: CASSLASSGNQPQHF. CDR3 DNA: TGTGCCAGCAGCTTAGCTTCGAGCGGCAATCAGCCCCAGCATTTT.

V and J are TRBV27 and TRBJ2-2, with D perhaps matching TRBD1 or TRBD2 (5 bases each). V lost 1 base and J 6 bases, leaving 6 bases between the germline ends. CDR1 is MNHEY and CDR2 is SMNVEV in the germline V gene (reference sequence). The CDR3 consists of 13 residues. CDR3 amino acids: CASSLLGAGELFF. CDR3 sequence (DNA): TGTGCCAGCAGTTTATTGGGGGCCGGGGAGCTGTTTTTT.

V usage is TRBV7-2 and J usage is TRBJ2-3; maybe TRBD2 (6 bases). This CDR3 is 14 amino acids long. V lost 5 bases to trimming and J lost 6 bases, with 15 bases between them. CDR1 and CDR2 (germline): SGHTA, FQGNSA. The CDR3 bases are TGTGCCAGCAGCCAAGGGACTGGATGGGATACGCAGTATTTT. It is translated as CASSQGTGWDTQYF.

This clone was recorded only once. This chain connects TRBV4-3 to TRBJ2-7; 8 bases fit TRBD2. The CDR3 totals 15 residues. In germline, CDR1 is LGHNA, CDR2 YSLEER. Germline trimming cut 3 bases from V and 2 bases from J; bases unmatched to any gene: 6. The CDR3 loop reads CASSQAGRGAYEQYF. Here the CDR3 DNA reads TGCGCCAGCAGCCAGGCCGGGAGGGGGGCCTACGAGCAGTACTTC.

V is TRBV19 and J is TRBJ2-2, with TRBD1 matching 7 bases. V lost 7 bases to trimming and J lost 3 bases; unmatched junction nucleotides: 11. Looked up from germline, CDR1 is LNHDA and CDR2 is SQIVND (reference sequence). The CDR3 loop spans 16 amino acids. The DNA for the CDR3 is TGTGCCAGTACCCAATCCGGGACAGACTACACCGGGGAGCTGTTTTTT. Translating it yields CASTQSGTDYTGELFF.